Following are 17 T cell receptor beta chains from one sample sequenced in a study. TCRdb recomputed calls from the RT-PCR reads with MiXCR, one row per CDR3 protein. The table records 550,000 to 750,000 distinct CDR3 sequences, approximately 15% of them present only once. Sequencing was carried out using memory CD4+ T cells from blood. The receptors stem from a female donor in good health, serving as a healthy control.

The chain uses TRBV29-1 and TRBJ2-7; TRBD1 or TRBD2 may be the D gene (5 bases each). The CDR3 runs to 15 residues. The V end lost 3 bases, the J end lost 9 bases, and 24 bases lay between the germline ends. From germline, CDR1 is SQVTM and CDR2 ANQGSEA. In DNA form, the CDR3 reads TGCAGCGTTGATCTAGCCCAGGGAAGAACATATACGCAGTACTTC. Its protein is CSVDLAQGRTYTQYF.

At least ten counts were recorded for this clonotype. The V gene is TRBV7-2, the J gene TRBJ2-7; TRBD2 agrees at 8 bases. This CDR3 is 16 amino acids long. V gave up 4 bases and J gave up 4 bases; unmatched junction bases: 12. Germline assignment: CDR1 SGHTA and CDR2 FQGNSA. The CDR3 bases are TGTGCCAGCAGCTCACTACCTCCGGGACTAGGGTACGAGCAGTACTTC. Its translation is CASSSLPPGLGYEQYF. The whole variable domain, remainder taken from reference TRBV7-2 and TRBJ2-7, is GAGVSQSPSNKVTEKGKDVELRCDPISGHTALYWYRQSLGQGLEFLIYFQGNSAPDKSGLPSDRFSAERTGGSVSTLTIQRTQQEDSAVYLCASSSLPPGLGYEQYFGPGTRLTVT.

This clonotype came up many times. This sequence joins TRBV11-2 and TRBJ2-5; no definite D call. In germline, CDR1 is SGHAT, CDR2 FQNNGV. The CDR3 has 13 amino acids. Trimming took off 4 bases at V and 2 bases at J, with 8 bases between the two ends. The CDR3 here is CASSYGFQETQYF. The CDR3 DNA sequence: TGTGCCAGCAGCTACGGATTTCAAGAGACCCAGTACTTC.

This clonotype was counted ten times or more. The chain links TRBV12-3 or TRBV12-4 to TRBJ1-2; maybe TRBD1 (5 bases). The CDR3 extends over 15 amino acids. Trimming took 3 bases from V and 4 from J, leaving 15 bases between them. The CDR3 DNA sequence: TGTGCCAGCAGTTTTGGGGGACCCCTCGGCTATGGCTACACCTTC. Encoded protein: CASSFGGPLGYGYTF.

Ten or more counts support this clonotype. The genes are TRBV11-2 and TRBJ2-5; the match to TRBD1 covers 8 bases. Unmatched junction bases numbered 9, after V lost 0 bases and J lost 3 bases. The CDR3 has 17 amino acids. Per germline, CDR1 SGHAT and CDR2 FQNNGV. The CDR3 bases are TGTGCCAGCAGCTTAGATACGACTGCGGACAGGGAAGAGACCCAGTACTTC. It is translated as CASSLDTTADREETQYF.

This clonotype has more than one count but fewer than ten. Here the CDR3 reads CSASVPVGNQPQHF. CDR3 bases: TGCAGTGCTAGTGTCCCCGTCGGGAATCAGCCCCAGCATTTT. V gene TRBV20-1 combines with J gene TRBJ1-5; D remains unclear. CDR3 length: 14 amino acids. With 3 bases removed from V and 4 bases from J, the gap between germline ends came to 13 bases. Germline assignment: CDR1 DFQATT and CDR2 SNEGSKA (reference sequence).

The rearrangement joins TRBV29-1 to TRBJ2-5; D possibly corresponds to TRBD1 (6 bases). The CDR3 length is 12 residues. With 6 bases removed from V and 1 base from J, the gap between germline ends came to 9 bases. Germline V gene lookup returns CDR1 SQVTM and CDR2 ANQGSEA. The CDR3 DNA follows: TGCAGCGTCGTGACAGGCCAAGAGACCCAGTACTTC. Amino acid sequence: CSVVTGQETQYF. Looking up the rest from reference TRBV29-1 and TRBJ2-5 gives the full variable domain: SAVISQKPSRDICQRGTSLTIQCQVDSQVTMMFWYRQQPGQSLTLIATANQGSEATYESGFVIDKFPISRPNLTFSTLTVSNMSPEDSSIYLCSVVTGQETQYFGPGTRLLVL.

This chain joins TRBV20-1 and TRBJ2-6, with D uncertain. CDR1 and CDR2 from the germline V gene are DFQATT and SNEGSKA (reference sequence). The V and J ends lost 4 bases and 2 bases respectively, with 6 bases between them. The CDR3 spans 13 residues. In DNA form, the CDR3 reads TGCAGTGCTATGAAGCCTGGGGCCAACGTCCTGACTTTC. Its translation is CSAMKPGANVLTF.

This clonotype came up many times. The V gene is TRBV5-1, the J gene TRBJ2-1; a possible D gene is TRBD2 (5 bases). The germline V gene encodes CDR1 SGHRS and CDR2 YFSETQ. The germline V and J ends were trimmed by 6 bases and 2 bases, with 15 bases remaining between them. The CDR3 has 15 residues. This CDR3 is CASTLGDGAYNEQFF. The CDR3 region has the DNA TGCGCCAGCACCCTCGGGGATGGCGCCTACAATGAGCAGTTCTTC.

This clonotype has a handful of counts. The chain has TRBV20-1 and TRBJ2-2, with TRBD1 matching over 7 bases. Germline V CDR1 and CDR2: DFQATT, SNEGSKA (reference sequence). The ends lost 2 bases at V and 5 bases at J; junction bases unmatched: 11. This CDR3 is 16 amino acids long. The CDR3 reads CSARPYRGGETGELFF. In nucleotides, the CDR3 is TGCAGTGCTAGACCCTATCGAGGGGGCGAGACCGGGGAGCTGTTTTTT.

The rearrangement links TRBV7-8 to TRBJ2-1; perhaps TRBD1 as D (6 bases). Trimming stripped 4 bases from V and 2 bases from J, with 12 bases between. CDR3 length: 15 amino acids. Germline lookup yields CDR1 SGHVS and CDR2 FQNEAQ. The CDR3 DNA follows: TGTGCCAGCAGCTCAACTAGGGGGACCTACAATGAGCAGTTCTTC. Translated, it gives CASSSTRGTYNEQFF.

This clonotype has a handful of counts. V usage is TRBV3-1 and J usage is TRBJ2-6; D assignment may be TRBD1 or TRBD2 (5 bases each). Germline CDR1 is LGHDT and CDR2 is YNNKEL (reference sequence). The V and J ends lost 1 base and 4 bases respectively, with 8 bases between them. The length of the CDR3 is 15 residues. The CDR3 loop is CASSQAGAGANVLTF. The DNA of the CDR3 is TGTGCCAGCAGCCAAGCCGGGGCCGGGGCCAACGTCCTGACTTTC.

This rearrangement joins TRBV20-1 to TRBJ2-2; either TRBD1 or TRBD2 may supply D (6 bases each). Trimming stripped 1 base from V and 2 bases from J, with 11 bases between. The CDR3 consists of 15 residues. CDR1 is DFQATT, CDR2 SNEGSKA, per germline (reference sequence). The CDR3 region is CSARGGGSNTGELFF. CDR3 nucleotide sequence: TGCAGTGCTAGAGGAGGGGGGAGTAACACCGGGGAGCTGTTTTTT.

This clonotype was seen more than once but under ten times. This rearrangement joins TRBV12-3 or TRBV12-4 to TRBJ2-2; TRBD2 might be the D (5 bases). CDR3 length: 13 amino acids. The ends were cut back, 8 bases at V and 4 bases at J, with 11 bases in the middle. The CDR3 sequence is CASLRLPTGELFF. In DNA form, the CDR3 reads TGTGCCAGCTTAAGACTACCCACCGGGGAGCTGTTTTTT.

Many counts were recorded for this clonotype. V and J are TRBV10-3 and TRBJ1-5; no definite D call. V dropped 3 bases and J dropped 5 bases, with 11 bases sitting between them. In germline, CDR1 is ENHRY, CDR2 SYGVKD. The CDR3 consists of 14 residues. Here the CDR3 reads CAISETTGDQPQHF. The CDR3 DNA sequence: TGTGCCATCAGTGAAACAACCGGCGATCAGCCCCAGCATTTT.

This clonotype was seen repeatedly, ten times or more. This chain links TRBV10-3 with TRBJ1-1; no firm D call. Trimming left V 7 bases short and J 5 bases short, with 17 bases between. The germline gives CDR1 ENHRY, CDR2 SYGVKD. The CDR3 is 14 residues long. The CDR3 DNA reads TGTGCCATCAATGGTGGCGGCCGAACGACTGAAGCTTTCTTT. Protein: CAINGGGRTTEAFF.

This clonotype was counted between two and nine times. J is TRBJ2-7 and V is TRBV7-2; 7 nucleotides align to TRBD1. The CDR3 has 15 residues. Germline trimming cut 5 bases from V and 3 bases from J; bases unmatched to any gene: 10. The V gene's germline CDR1 is SGHTA and CDR2 FQGNSA. The chain's CDR3 is CASSDTRQGGYEQYF. DNA of the CDR3: TGTGCCAGCAGCGACACTCGACAGGGCGGCTACGAGCAGTACTTC. The whole variable domain, remainder taken from reference TRBV7-2 and TRBJ2-7, is GAGVSQSPSNKVTEKGKDVELRCDPISGHTALYWYRQSLGQGLEFLIYFQGNSAPDKSGLPSDRFSAERTGGSVSTLTIQRTQQEDSAVYLCASSDTRQGGYEQYFGPGTRLTVT.